This T cell receptor (beta chain) was obtained from a study of OX40 agonist ivuxolimab in advanced cancers. V was pared by 10 bases and J by 7 bases, with 6 bases of the junction left unmatched. This CDR3 contains 11 residues. The V gene's germline CDR1 is MNHEY and CDR2 SMNVEV (reference sequence). Study outcomes and limitations: More expanded clones were found, on average, in CD8+ than in CD4+ T cells.

About this clone itself: Its antigen is unidentified.

Profiled with immunoSEQ multiplex PCR; TCRdb holds only in-frame clones, not every one. The table shows 6,500 to 9,000 clones, with approximately 71% occurring only once. The rearrangement joins TRBV27 to TRBJ1-2, with TRBD1 matching over 7 bases. The starting material was CD4+ or CD8+ T cells sorted from blood, obtained in a trial of the OX40 agonist ivuxolimab. The receptor comes from an adult with an advanced solid tumor such as melanoma, head and neck, liver or kidney cancer. The CDR3 is CAIRQGGGYTF. CDR3 bases: TGTGCCATCAGACAGGGTGGTGGCTACACCTTC.